A single sample gave rise to the 4 T cell receptor beta chains below, sequenced in a study of T cells in Graves' hyperthyroidism and ophthalmopathy. There were TCR beta CDR3 regions amplified from RNA transcripts. The primer set for the first-round RT-PCR of the TCR CDR3 was HTBI. TCRdb processed the multiplex PCR reads anew with MiXCR; each CDR3 protein has one entry. Of hundreds of thousands of distinct CDR3 sequences in the sample, roughly 25% were seen once. The sequenced material came from blood. The receptors derive from a woman aged 25 to 39 with Graves' ophthalmopathy.

This clonotype was recorded at least ten times. The J gene is TRBJ2-2, the V gene TRBV5-1; the match to TRBD1 covers 10 bases. Germline-derived CDR1 and CDR2 are SGHRS and YFSETQ. V trimming: 4 bases; J trimming: 6 bases; junction bases outside the gene matches: 9. The CDR3 spans 16 residues. CDR3 sequence: CASSIGTGVPSGELFF. Here the CDR3 DNA reads TGCGCCAGCAGCATCGGGACAGGGGTGCCCTCCGGGGAGCTGTTTTTT.

The chain carries TRBV6-1 and TRBJ1-1, with 7 bases lining up with TRBD1. Germline V gene sequence: CDR1 MNHNS, CDR2 SASEGT. This CDR3 has 15 amino acids. Unmatched junction bases numbered 8, after V lost 6 bases and J lost 1 base. CDR3 nucleotide sequence: TGTGCCAGCAGGGAACCGGGACAGTCGAACACTGAAGCTTTCTTT. This sequence encodes CASREPGQSNTEAFF.

The chain couples TRBV7-2 to TRBJ2-7; D unresolved. The germline V gene encodes CDR1 SGHTA and CDR2 FQGNSA. Trimming left V 1 base short and J 0 bases short, with 10 bases between. The CDR3 is made up of 15 amino acids. This CDR3 is CASSLGSQSSYEQYF. CDR3 sequence (DNA): TGTGCCAGCAGCTTAGGCAGCCAGAGCTCCTACGAGCAGTACTTC.

There are many counts of this clonotype. The chain recombines TRBV20-1 with TRBJ1-5, with D hard to call. Trimming cost V 3 bases and J 1 base, with 10 bases left between them. Per the germline V gene, CDR1 is DFQATT and CDR2 is SNEGSKA (reference sequence). The CDR3 runs 14 residues. In nucleotides, the CDR3 is TGCAGTGCTAGTGTCGGAGGGAGCAATCAGCCCCAGCATTTT. As protein: CSASVGGSNQPQHF.